The rows below give T cell receptor beta chains drawn from one sample of a study of Graves' ophthalmopathy and Graves' hyperthyroidism. TCRdb redid the calling of the multiplex PCR reads with MiXCR, one entry per CDR3 protein. The table records almost 750,000 distinct CDR3 sequences, roughly two fifths of them present only once. The sample was peripheral blood. These receptors all come from an adult man with Graves' ophthalmopathy. Both conserved end residues are part of each CDR3. D genes are given only for firm matches. Size tells how often a clone was seen (once, few, many) or the class of an expanded clone, and some rows leave it out.

TRBV7-9	TRBD1	NA	TRBJ2-7	TGTGCCAGCAGCTCCCGGGACAGGGGGGACGAGCAGTACTTC	CASSSRDRGDEQYF
TRBV20-1	NA	NA	TRBJ1-2	TGCAGTGCGGACGCCACAGGGCTCGGCTATGGCTACACCTTC	CSADATGLGYGYTF
TRBV7-9	TRBD1	few	TRBJ2-5	TGTGCCAGCAAAAGGGACAGGGCCTCAGGAGAGACCCAGTACTTC	CASKRDRASGETQYF
TRBV15	NA	NA	TRBJ1-5	TGTGCCAGCAGTTTGAACAGGGTGGTTCAGCCCCAGCATTTT	CASSLNRVVQPQHF
TRBV2	NA	NA	TRBJ1-1	TGTGTCAGCGGAACAGGGAACACTGAAGCTTTCTTT	CVSGTGNTEAFF
TRBV7-9	TRBD2	NA	TRBJ2-5	TGTGCCAGCAGCTTAGCGGGACTAGCAGGAACCCAGTACTTC	CASSLAGLAGTQYF
TRBV12-3/TRBV12-4	NA	NA	TRBJ2-7	TGTGCCAGCAGTGTTGGGACTCAGTACGAGCAGTACTTC	CASSVGTQYEQYF
TRBV7-9	TRBD2	NA	TRBJ2-7	TGTGCCAGCAGCTTATCTCCACTAGCGGGAGTCTACGAGCAGTACTTC	CASSLSPLAGVYEQYF
TRBV2	NA	many	TRBJ1-5	TGTGCCAGCAGTGAAGCGTCTGGCGGACACAATCAGCCCCAGCATTTT	CASSEASGGHNQPQHF
TRBV7-9	NA	many	TRBJ1-2	TGTGCCAGCAGCCCGGGCAGGGGCCGATCCTCATCCTTC	CASSPGRGRSSSF
TRBV20-1	TRBD1	once	TRBJ1-4	TGCAGTGCTAGAGCCGGGACAGGGGATGAAAAACTGTTTTTT	CSARAGTGDEKLFF
TRBV2	NA	few	TRBJ1-2	TGTGCCAGCAGTCGGGACGGGGGGGGGTATGGCTACACCTTC	CASSRDGGGYGYTF
TRBV15	NA	NA	TRBJ2-5	TGTGCCACCAGCAGCCAGGGATGGGAGACCCAGTACTTC	CATSSQGWETQYF
TRBV2	NA	NA	TRBJ2-5	TGTGCCAGCAGCGCCTGGCGGCAGGAGCAGGAGACCCAGTACTTC	CASSAWRQEQETQYF
TRBV7-2	NA	many	TRBJ1-1	TGTGCCAGCAGCTTAGGCGTGCTACTGAACACTGAAGCTTTCTTT	CASSLGVLLNTEAFF
TRBV12-3/TRBV12-4	NA	NA	TRBJ2-5	TGTGCCAGCAGTTCCCCCCGACAAGAGACCCAGTACTTC	CASSSPRQETQYF
TRBV10-3	TRBD1	many	TRBJ1-2	TGTGCCAGCATGACCCGGACAGGCAACTATGGCTACACCTTC	CASMTRTGNYGYTF
TRBV10-3	TRBD2	NA	TRBJ2-5	TGTGCCATCAGTGGGACTAGCGGGGGGGCGGTGGAGACCCAGTACTTC	CAISGTSGGAVETQYF
TRBV29-1	NA	NA	TRBJ1-4	TGCAGCGTGGCTGACAGCTCAACTAATGAAAAACTGTTTTTT	CSVADSSTNEKLFF
TRBV25-1	NA	NA	TRBJ1-2	TGTGCCAGCAGTAACCGGGGCTCGGACTATGGCTACACCTTC	CASSNRGSDYGYTF
TRBV7-6	NA	NA	TRBJ2-5	TGTGCCAGCAGCTTAGTCGGGGCGGGAACTCTAGAGACCCAGTACTTC	CASSLVGAGTLETQYF
TRBV29-1	TRBD1	many	TRBJ2-2	TGCAGCGTTCCAAGGACAGGACAAGGGACCGGGGAGCTGTTTTTT	CSVPRTGQGTGELFF
TRBV11-2	NA	NA	TRBJ2-3	TGTGCCAGCAGCCAAGAAAGTGAGACAGATACGCAGTATTTT	CASSQESETDTQYF
TRBV2	NA	NA	TRBJ1-2	TGTGCCAGCAGTGATCAGGTCTATGGCTACACCTTC	CASSDQVYGYTF
TRBV12-3/TRBV12-4	NA	few	TRBJ1-1	TGTGCCAGCATCCTAAATTCGGGAGGAGCCGGGAGGAACACTGAAGCTTTCTTT	CASILNSGGAGRNTEAFF
TRBV20-1	TRBD1	many	TRBJ1-2	TGCAGTGCCGGGACAGAAGGCTACACCTTC	CSAGTEGYTF
TRBV29-1	NA	many	TRBJ2-7	TGCAGCGTTTTAAGCCAGAACGGGGTCGAGCAGTACTTC	CSVLSQNGVEQYF
TRBV5-5	NA	NA	TRBJ1-6	TGTGCCAGCAGCTTCGACAATAATTCACCCCTCCACTTT	CASSFDNNSPLHF
TRBV4-3	NA	few	TRBJ2-5	TGCGCCAGCAGCCAAATGGGGACCGCGGGCGGAGAGACCCAGTACTTC	CASSQMGTAGGETQYF
TRBV25-1	NA	once	TRBJ2-2	TGTGACCCAACTGACTTAACCGGGGAGCTGTTTTTT	CDPTDLTGELFF
TRBV20-1	TRBD1	few	TRBJ1-1	TGCAGTGCTAGCCAGACAGGGCAGAACACTGAAGCTTTCTTT	CSASQTGQNTEAFF
TRBV7-9	NA	NA	TRBJ2-2	TGTGCCAGCAGTTCCTACCGAGGACAGACCGGGGAGCTGTTTTTT	CASSSYRGQTGELFF
TRBV2	NA	NA	TRBJ1-5	TGTGCCAGCAGACCTTCCACAGTAGAGAATCAGCCCCAGCATTTT	CASRPSTVENQPQHF
TRBV24-1	NA	many	TRBJ1-2	TGTGCCACCAGTGATTCTACACCGTCCCGAGCTAACTATGGCTACACCTTC	CATSDSTPSRANYGYTF
TRBV25-1	TRBD1	once	TRBJ1-1	TGTGCCACTAAACCGGACAGGATGAACACTGAAGCTTTCTTT	CATKPDRMNTEAFF